Below are 29 T cell receptor beta chains sequenced from a single sample in a study of blood T cells in healthy people across ages. Primers used in a second PCR of roughly 7 to 12 cycles were a sample-barcoded 5' primer and a J-beta primer mix. TCRdb ran MiXCR on the 5' RACE reads and lists one entry per CDR3 protein. The sample shows about 1.1 million distinct CDR3 sequences, 35% to 40% of them seen only once. The sample taken for sequencing was blood. The receptors were gathered from a man aged 18 to 30 in good health.

This clonotype has only a few counts. The chain uses TRBV29-1 and TRBJ1-2; 10 positions match TRBD1. This CDR3 contains 16 residues. Germline V lookup: CDR1 SQVTM, CDR2 ANQGSEA. The V and J ends lost 3 bases and 2 bases, in that order; junction bases with no gene match: 9. In DNA form, the CDR3 reads TGCAGCGTTGACCTCGGACAGGGGGTACGAAACTATGGCTACACCTTC. This codes for CSVDLGQGVRNYGYTF.

The chain recombines TRBV28 with TRBJ2-3, with 12 bases fitting TRBD2. The V gene's germline CDR1 is MDHEN and CDR2 SYDVKM. V shed 4 bases, J shed 2 bases, and the junction held 4 bases outside the gene matches. This CDR3 has 16 amino acids. The CDR3 DNA reads as TGTGCCAGCAGTTCCGCTAGCGGGGGGGTCACAGATACGCAGTATTTT. It translates to CASSSASGGVTDTQYF.

The J gene is TRBJ1-1, the V gene TRBV2, with D unclear. The CDR3 runs 13 residues. CDR1 and CDR2 (germline): SNHLY, FYNNEI. The CDR3 coding sequence is TGTGTCGCAGCACCCAGGAGGAACACTGAAGCTTTCTTT. Translated: CVAAPRRNTEAFF.

In this sample, this clonotype turned up many times. This chain's CDR3 is CASSDRAGANVLTF. Here the CDR3 DNA reads TGTGCCAGCAGTGACAGGGCTGGGGCCAACGTCCTGACTTTC. The chain joins TRBV2 to TRBJ2-6; TRBD1 might be the D (5 bases). Germline V gene lookup returns CDR1 SNHLY and CDR2 FYNNEI. With 3 bases removed from V and 2 bases from J, the gap between germline ends came to 5 bases. The CDR3 spans 14 residues.

This chain joins TRBV20-1 and TRBJ2-4; D is perhaps TRBD1 or TRBD2 (5 bases each). The J call could be wrong; TRBJ2-7 is a better fit for the DNA end. This CDR3 comprises 12 residues. Germline CDR1 reads DFQATT; CDR2 reads SNEGSKA (reference sequence). CDR3 sequence: CSAARGLYEQYF. CDR3 nucleotide sequence: TGCAGTGCTGCGAGGGGTCTTTACGAGCAGTACTTC.

This chain connects TRBV7-3 to TRBJ2-3; D may be TRBD2 (7 bases). In germline, CDR1 is SGHTA, CDR2 FQGTGA. Trimming took 4 bases from V and 8 from J, leaving 19 bases between them. CDR3 length: 15 residues. CDR3 amino acids: CASSSGWGGSGTQYF. For the CDR3, the DNA is TGTGCCAGCAGCTCTGGGTGGGGGGGCAGTGGTACGCAGTATTTT.

This clonotype was found a few times. The chain links TRBV5-1 to TRBJ2-7; 11 nucleotides match TRBD2. V lost 6 bases and J lost 3; bases outside the gene matches: 8. The germline gives CDR1 SGHRS, CDR2 YFSETQ. This CDR3 contains 15 residues. The CDR3, as DNA: TGCGCCAGCACCCCCATCGGGACTAGCGGCTACGAGCAGTACTTC. Translating gives CASTPIGTSGYEQYF.

The V and J genes are TRBV27 and TRBJ1-2, with a possible D match to TRBD1 (5 bases). This CDR3 spans 13 amino acids. Germline V gene sequence: CDR1 MNHEY, CDR2 SMNVEV (reference sequence). Trimming took 2 bases from V and 4 from J, leaving 8 bases between them. CDR3 in DNA: TGTGCCAGCAGTTTAGGGGGGATCTATGGCTACACCTTC. This encodes CASSLGGIYGYTF.

The chain uses TRBV6-5 and TRBJ2-2; TRBD1 is a possible D gene (6 bases). CDR1 and CDR2 from the germline V gene are MNHEY and SVGAGI. Trimming shortened V by 6 bases and J by 9 bases, and 14 bases separated the two germline ends. The CDR3 length is 13 residues. The CDR3: CASSTGTFRELFF. The DNA for the CDR3 is TGTGCCAGCAGCACAGGGACGTTCAGGGAGCTGTTTTTT.

This clonotype was observed a handful of times. The chain combines TRBV29-1 with TRBJ2-4; tentatively, D is TRBD2 (7 bases). V shed 7 bases and J shed 3 bases, with 16 bases lying between them. CDR1 and CDR2 from the germline V gene are SQVTM and ANQGSEA. CDR3 length: 14 residues. The CDR3 loop reads CSGMGGRGKNIQYF. The CDR3 region has the DNA TGCAGCGGGATGGGGGGGCGAGGCAAAAACATTCAGTACTTC.

This clonotype turned up a few times. The CDR3 sequence is CASSSPRGYNEQFF. DNA for the CDR3: TGTGCCAGCAGCTCACCTAGGGGGTACAATGAGCAGTTCTTC. The chain is built from TRBV6-5 and TRBJ2-1, with D possibly TRBD1 on 6 matching bases. V dropped 6 bases and J dropped 4 bases, with 13 bases sitting between them. The germline gives CDR1 MNHEY, CDR2 SVGAGI. The CDR3 spans 14 residues.

The V gene is TRBV20-1, the J gene TRBJ1-3, with D perhaps TRBD1 (6 bases). Between the trimmed V and J ends, which lost 2 bases and 3 bases, there was a span of 8 bases. CDR3 length equals 13 residues. The germline CDR1 and CDR2 sequences are DFQATT and SNEGSKA (reference sequence). CDR3 sequence: CSARPGVGNTIYF. The DNA of the CDR3 is TGCAGTGCTAGACCAGGGGTTGGAAACACCATATATTTT.

The rearrangement links TRBV18 to TRBJ1-5; D unresolved. CDR3 length equals 14 residues. Trimming left V 6 bases short and J 1 base short, with 10 bases between. Germline V CDR1 and CDR2: KGHSH, LQKENI. The chain's CDR3 is CASSPRESNQPQHF. In nucleotides, the CDR3 is TGTGCCAGCTCCCCAAGGGAGAGCAATCAGCCCCAGCATTTT.

The chain combines TRBV5-6 with TRBJ2-3, with D perhaps matching TRBD2 (6 bases). Trimming stripped 3 bases from V and 2 bases from J, with 13 bases between. Germline CDR1 is SGHDT and CDR2 is YYEEEE. This CDR3 comprises 15 residues. This CDR3 reads CASSWDSLPTDTQYF. DNA of the CDR3: TGTGCCAGCAGCTGGGACTCCCTTCCCACAGATACGCAGTATTTT.

This clonotype was observed once. A much larger clone sits a single nucleotide away, making a read error possible. The chain couples TRBV7-9 to TRBJ2-4, with a weak D call TRBD2 (5 bases). From germline, CDR1 is SEHNR and CDR2 FQNEAQ (reference sequence). The CDR3 totals 15 residues. CDR3 loop: CANSHSESAKNIQYF. DNA of the CDR3: TGTGCCAACAGCCATAGCGAATCGGCCAAAAACATTCAGTACTTC. Complete variable domain (other parts from reference TRBV7-9 and TRBJ2-4): DTGVSQNPRHKITKRGQNVTFRCDPISEHNRLYWYRQTLGQGPEFLTYFQNEAQLEKSRLLSDRFSAERPKGSFSTLEIQRTEQGDSAMYLCANSHSESAKNIQYFGAGTRLSVL.

A few counts support this clonotype. V is TRBV9 and J is TRBJ1-2; no definite D call. The length of the CDR3 is 12 residues. The germline V gene encodes CDR1 SGDLS and CDR2 YYNGEE. V was pared by 6 bases and J by 3 bases, with 9 bases between. As DNA, the CDR3 is TGTGCCAGCATCTCTCGGGACTATGGCTACACCTTC. Translation gives CASISRDYGYTF.

This clonotype was seen at least ten times. V gene TRBV6-1 combines with J gene TRBJ1-2; D gene unclear. CDR1 is MNHNS and CDR2 is SASEGT in the germline V gene. The CDR3 loop spans 15 amino acids. V lost 3 bases, J lost 1 base, and 12 bases lay in between. CDR3 DNA sequence: TGTGCCAGCAGTGAGTTTATAACTGATAACTATGGCTACACCTTC. It codes for CASSEFITDNYGYTF.

The V call is TRBV6-6, the J call TRBJ2-3; 7 nucleotides match TRBD1. V gave up 6 bases and J gave up 1 base; unmatched junction bases: 7. Germline values: CDR1 MNHNY, CDR2 SVGAGI (reference sequence). The length of the CDR3 is 15 residues. CDR3 amino acids: CASRTDRVGTDTQYF. For the CDR3, the DNA is TGTGCCAGCAGGACAGACAGGGTGGGCACAGATACGCAGTATTTT.

This chain joins TRBV6-5 and TRBJ1-5, with a tentative D call TRBD1 (5 bases). The length of the CDR3 is 15 residues. Germline CDR1 and CDR2: MNHEY and SVGAGI. Trimming left V 5 bases short and J 0 bases short, with 11 bases between. CDR3 bases: TGTGCCAGCAGTCGTCTCAGGGATAGCAATCAGCCCCAGCATTTT. Its protein is CASSRLRDSNQPQHF.

The genes are TRBV12-3 or TRBV12-4 and TRBJ2-3; D may be TRBD2 (5 bases). The CDR3 has 12 amino acids. V was clipped by 7 bases and J by 5 bases, with 10 bases between them. The CDR3 DNA is TGTGCCAGCACACCGGGGTTAGATACGCAGTATTTT. This encodes CASTPGLDTQYF.

The chain joins TRBV10-3 to TRBJ1-5; D is perhaps TRBD1 (6 bases). This CDR3 region has 15 residues. Germline CDR1 and CDR2: ENHRY and SYGVKD. V was shortened by 2 bases and J by 0 bases, with 8 bases between the two germline ends. The CDR3 coding sequence is TGTGCCATCAGTGAGGGAGGGGGTAGCAATCAGCCCCAGCATTTT. Protein product: CAISEGGGSNQPQHF.

This sequence joins TRBV7-9 and TRBJ2-3; maybe TRBD1 (5 bases). V shed 1 base and J shed 0 bases, with 8 bases lying between them. This CDR3 region has 15 residues. The germline CDR1 and CDR2 sequences are SEHNR and FQNEAQ (reference sequence). CDR3 coding DNA: TGTGCCAGCAGCTTAGGGACACTAAGCACAGATACGCAGTATTTT. The encoded protein is CASSLGTLSTDTQYF. Looking up the rest from reference TRBV7-9 and TRBJ2-3 gives the full variable domain: DTGVSQNPRHKITKRGQNVTFRCDPISEHNRLYWYRQTLGQGPEFLTYFQNEAQLEKSRLLSDRFSAERPKGSFSTLEIQRTEQGDSAMYLCASSLGTLSTDTQYFGPGTRLTVL.

This chain joins TRBV20-1 and TRBJ2-2, with 8 bases identical to TRBD1. The CDR3 runs to 14 residues. Germline CDR1 and CDR2: DFQATT and SNEGSKA (reference sequence). J lost 5 bases, V lost 4 bases, and 6 bases had no gene match. The CDR3, as DNA: TGCAGTGCTATCCAGACAGGGGAAACCGGGGAGCTGTTTTTT. This gives the protein CSAIQTGETGELFF.

In regard to this clonotype: The junction does not match germline at one end; this may be a read error. The chain joins TRBV12-3 or TRBV12-4 to TRBJ2-7, with TRBD2 as a possible D gene (7 bases). The J call may be incorrect, as the DNA end agrees better with TRBJ2-5. CDR3 length equals 15 residues. As DNA, the CDR3 is TGTGCCTGCAGCAGGGGAGGGGAACTTACAGAGACCCAGTACTTC. Its protein product is CACSRGGELTETQYF.

The chain links TRBV2 to TRBJ2-2; D uncertain. The CDR3 consists of 12 residues. CDR1 is SNHLY, CDR2 FYNNEI, per germline. V shed 5 bases and J shed 7 bases, with 8 bases lying between them. CDR3 coding DNA: TGTGCCAGCAGTTCCCCTGGCGGGGAGCTGTTTTTT. This sequence encodes CASSSPGGELFF.

The chain couples TRBV11-2 to TRBJ2-3, with TRBD1 as a possible D gene (5 bases). The germline V and J ends were trimmed by 2 bases and 5 bases, with 11 bases remaining between them. Per the germline V gene, CDR1 is SGHAT and CDR2 is FQNNGV. There are 14 residues in the CDR3. The CDR3, as DNA: TGTGCCAGCAGCTTATTTGTCCAGGGAGATACGCAGTATTTT. Encoded protein: CASSLFVQGDTQYF. The full variable domain, with the rest looked up from reference TRBV11-2 and TRBJ2-3, is EAGVAQSPRYKIIEKRQSVAFWCNPISGHATLYWYQQILGQGPKLLIQFQNNGVVDDSQLPKDRFSAERLKGVDSTLKIQPAKLEDSAVYLCASSLFVQGDTQYFGPGTRLTVL.

This clonotype was counted ten times or more. The CDR3 loop reads CSVEGARDYTGDTQYF. The CDR3 nucleotides read TGCAGCGTTGAAGGCGCGAGGGACTATACCGGAGATACGCAGTATTTT. The rearrangement links TRBV29-1 to TRBJ2-3, with 7 bases that match TRBD2. Trimming took 1 base from V and 5 from J; bases not matched to a gene: 12. The CDR3 contains 16 residues. Germline V lookup: CDR1 SQVTM, CDR2 ANQGSEA.

This chain connects TRBV9 to TRBJ1-4; D unresolved. Germline loops: CDR1 SGDLS, CDR2 YYNGEE. The V gene lost 1 base and the J gene lost 8 bases, with 18 bases spanning the gap. This CDR3 comprises 16 residues. The CDR3 spells CASSVSSGRVGEKLFF. The CDR3 DNA sequence: TGTGCCAGCAGCGTATCCTCCGGGCGGGTTGGGGAAAAACTGTTTTTT.

This clonotype was detected a few times. This chain connects TRBV12-5 to TRBJ2-5, with D unresolved. Trimming cost V 1 base and J 3 bases, with 0 bases left between them. CDR3 size: 11 residues. The germline V gene encodes CDR1 LGHNT and CDR2 FRNRAP. CDR3 region: CASGLEETQYF. In DNA form, the CDR3 reads TGTGCTAGTGGTTTGGAAGAGACCCAGTACTTC.